The TCR beta chain under discussion was sequenced for a study of cytomegalovirus exposure and HLA in healthy donors. Use of 60 Vbeta and 13 Jbeta primers characterized the PCR. Sequenced by immunoSEQ multiplex PCR; TCRdb stores in-frame clones only, minus some. The sample has some 89,000 clones, just over 70% seen once. The length of the CDR3 is 14 residues. V lost 7 bases to trimming and J lost 6 bases, with 16 bases between them. Germline CDR1 reads MDHEN; CDR2 reads SYDVKM. Healthy donors of bone marrow made up the group. The V and J genes are TRBV28 and TRBJ1-5; D uncertain. This clonotype was obtained from a man aged 55 to 69 in good health and CMV-seronegative. The sample consisted of PBMCs. This CDR3 is CASNGLGGSQPQHF. The CDR3 DNA reads as TGTGCCAGCAATGGCCTGGGCGGGAGTCAGCCCCAGCATTTT.